This T cell receptor beta chain was sequenced during a study of tumor-infiltrating lymphocytes in primary liver carcinoma. Background on the study: Among the tumors, stages were T1-T3 N0M0 and sizes roughly 4.2 to 10 cm. There were roughly 3.5 to 8 million productive TCRbeta reads per sample, a yield similar across tissue types.

Turning to this clonotype: Its antigen is unknown. This may arise from a read error, as a much more abundant clone is one base away.

From 500 to 600 ng of total RNA, TCR beta-specific cDNA was reverse-transcribed using a constant-region primer. Three nested multiplex PCR rounds, a slightly modified ARM-PCR, produced the libraries for TCR beta. In the first two PCR rounds, TRBV1-TRBV30 forward primers were paired with a C-beta reverse primer, and each round lasted roughly 10 cycles. TCRdb reprocessed the multiplex PCR reads with MiXCR, giving one entry per CDR3 protein. In the table there are approximately 92,000 distinct CDR3 sequences, approximately 68% of which are singletons. Per germline, CDR1 MDHEN and CDR2 SYDVKM. This CDR3 comprises 15 residues. Study conclusions and caveats: Tumors reached a significantly greater top-250-clone fraction than blood did (p = 0.039). In tumor-adjacent and tumor-blood pairs, overlap was lower than in tumor region pairs.

For each extraction, RNA and DNA were obtained together from about 19-30 mg of unsorted bulk tissue. The chain carries TRBV28 and TRBJ2-1; weak D call: TRBD2 (6 bases). The sequencing input was liver tumor tissue from sampling region 5. Subset reported: tumor region T5, tumor centre. The sequence derives from a woman aged 55-69 years with primary liver carcinoma and hepatitis B virus infection. This chain's CDR3 is CASSLPLSGANEHFF. The CDR3 DNA reads TGTGCCAGCAGTTTGCCACTGTCGGGAGCCAATGAGCACTTCTTC.